This TCR beta chain was recovered during a study of shared clonotypes between healthy human individuals. Study context: The donors, two women and three men, were aged 18 to 49.

This clone was observed a few times. The CDR3 is 13 amino acids. In germline, CDR1 is MNHEY, CDR2 SVGAGI. V shed 3 bases and J shed 11 bases, with 14 bases lying between them. PCR replicates performed on unsorted PBMC used 300 to 350 ng DNA, around 30,000 T cell genomes. Produced via immunoSEQ multiplex PCR; TCRdb's table is partial and in-frame only. The sample includes 450,000 to 500,000 clones, roughly 78% of them seen just once. The chain recombines TRBV6-5 with TRBJ1-5; D is unclear. This TCR was recovered from a woman aged 35 to 49 in good health. Some clones in this sample may be carry-over from other donors' samples. The sample consisted of PBMCs. The CDR3 DNA follows: TGTGCCAGCAGTTATTCCAACTTCGGGTCCCAGCATTTT. Its protein is CASSYSNFGSQHF.